Listed below are T cell receptor beta chains from one sample, sequenced in a study of circulating CD8 cells and anti-PD-1 response in melanoma. TCRdb reprocessed the reads via MiXCR and lists one record per CDR3 protein. This table has about a thousand distinct CDR3 sequences, approximately 9.7% appearing once. The sample consisted of CD8+ T cells from PBMCs, taken at baseline or after one month of anti-PD-1 therapy (not recorded which). Source of these receptors: a human donor with melanoma. The CDR3 runs from the conserved cysteine through the conserved F or W. The D gene is left open where the match is weak. Expanded clones get a size class; other rows say once, few or many, or leave the size out.

j_gene: TRBJ2-7
abundance: medium-sized
v_gene: TRBV19
len: 14
d_gene: -
CDR3aa: CASSMGTYLSEQYF
CDR3nt: TGTGCCAGTAGTATGGGGACTTACCTTAGCGAGCAGTACTTC

j_gene: TRBJ1-1
abundance: -
v_gene: TRBV7-3
len: 15
d_gene: TRBD1
CDR3aa: CASSLNPGGNTEAFF
CDR3nt: TGTGCCAGCAGCTTAAATCCAGGGGGGAACACTGAAGCTTTCTTT

j_gene: TRBJ1-1
abundance: large
v_gene: TRBV19
len: 12
d_gene: -
CDR3aa: CATTIGDTEAFF
CDR3nt: TGTGCCACGACCATCGGGGACACTGAAGCTTTCTTT

j_gene: TRBJ2-7
abundance: -
v_gene: TRBV6-5
len: 16
d_gene: TRBD2
CDR3aa: CASSLDPGGLPGEQYF
CDR3nt: TGTGCCAGCAGTTTGGACCCGGGGGGGTTGCCGGGAGAGCAGTACTTC

j_gene: TRBJ1-5
abundance: medium-sized
v_gene: TRBV28
len: 15
d_gene: TRBD1
CDR3aa: CASSPGQGVNQPQHF
CDR3nt: TGTGCCAGCAGTCCGGGACAGGGGGTCAATCAGCCCCAGCATTTT

j_gene: TRBJ2-1
abundance: large
v_gene: TRBV4-2
len: 17
d_gene: TRBD2
CDR3aa: CASSHSGLAGGYNEQFF
CDR3nt: TGTGCCAGCAGCCACTCCGGACTAGCGGGGGGGTACAATGAGCAGTTCTTC

j_gene: TRBJ2-2
abundance: -
v_gene: TRBV5-4
len: 14
d_gene: -
CDR3aa: CASSLARHTWELFF
CDR3nt: TGTGCCAGCAGCTTGGCGAGACACACCTGGGAGCTGTTTTTT

j_gene: TRBJ2-1
abundance: large
v_gene: TRBV19
len: 16
d_gene: TRBD2
CDR3aa: CASSIDPSGGANEQFF
CDR3nt: TGTGCCAGTAGTATAGATCCTAGCGGGGGTGCGAATGAGCAGTTCTTC

j_gene: TRBJ2-1
abundance: large
v_gene: TRBV7-9
len: 12
d_gene: -
CDR3aa: CASSTAYNEQFF
CDR3nt: TGTGCCAGCAGCACAGCCTACAATGAGCAGTTCTTC

j_gene: TRBJ2-1
abundance: medium-sized
v_gene: TRBV7-2
len: 20
d_gene: TRBD2
CDR3aa: CASSLGPLGLAGGSYNEQFF
CDR3nt: TGTGCCAGCAGCTTAGGACCCCTGGGACTAGCGGGGGGATCCTACAATGAGCAGTTCTTC

j_gene: TRBJ2-3
abundance: medium-sized
v_gene: TRBV20-1
len: 14
d_gene: TRBD2
CDR3aa: CSARSISGADTQYF
CDR3nt: TGCAGTGCTAGATCGATTAGCGGGGCAGATACGCAGTATTTT

j_gene: TRBJ2-2
abundance: large
v_gene: TRBV5-6
len: 16
d_gene: TRBD1
CDR3aa: CASGPDRVKFTGELFF
CDR3nt: TGTGCCAGCGGCCCAGACAGGGTGAAATTCACCGGGGAGCTGTTTTTT

j_gene: TRBJ2-7
abundance: medium-sized
v_gene: TRBV28
len: 15
d_gene: TRBD1
CDR3aa: CASSTAGTGVDEQYF
CDR3nt: TGTGCCAGCAGTACGGCCGGGACAGGGGTGGACGAGCAGTACTTC

j_gene: TRBJ2-2
abundance: -
v_gene: TRBV19
len: 11
d_gene: -
CDR3aa: CASSIGGELFF
CDR3nt: TGTGCCAGTAGTATAGGAGGGGAGCTGTTTTTT

j_gene: TRBJ2-7
abundance: large
v_gene: TRBV5-5
len: 11
d_gene: -
CDR3aa: CASSLSHEQYF
CDR3nt: TGTGCCAGCAGCTTGTCCCACGAGCAGTACTTC

j_gene: TRBJ2-5
abundance: medium-sized
v_gene: TRBV20-1
len: 16
d_gene: -
CDR3aa: CSARDLEGPGAGTQYF
CDR3nt: TGCAGTGCTAGAGATCTTGAGGGCCCCGGAGCAGGGACCCAGTACTTC

j_gene: TRBJ2-1
abundance: large
v_gene: TRBV25-1
len: 21
d_gene: TRBD2
CDR3aa: CASSESHRLAGGPSSYNEQFF
CDR3nt: TGTGCCAGCAGTGAATCCCACCGGCTAGCGGGGGGGCCCAGCTCCTACAATGAGCAGTTCTTC